Each of the 18 T cell receptor beta chains below was sequenced from the same sample in a study of T cells after yellow fever vaccination. TCRdb re-analysed the 5' RACE reads in MiXCR, keeping a single row per CDR3 protein. The data contain 150,000 to 200,000 distinct CDR3 sequences, 9.5% to 12% of them seen just once; the ten biggest clones take up about 40%. Sample: CD8+ T cells sorted from PBMCs, taken 15 days after the yellow fever booster vaccination. The receptors were gathered from a man aged 18 to 29 who received the YFV17D yellow fever vaccine.

This clonotype appeared a few times. The chain couples TRBV9 to TRBJ2-3; 8 bases map to TRBD2. The CDR3 has 16 residues. The germline V gene has CDR1 SGDLS and CDR2 YYNGEE. The junction had 6 bases not matched to a gene; V was cut back by 0 bases and J by 3 bases. DNA of the CDR3: TGTGCCAGCAGCGTAGGATCAGCGGGGGTTACAGATACGCAGTATTTT. Protein sequence: CASSVGSAGVTDTQYF.

The rearrangement joins TRBV6-6 to TRBJ1-2; perhaps TRBD1 as D (5 bases). The V and J ends lost 5 bases and 4 bases respectively, with 14 bases between them. CDR1 MNHNY and CDR2 SVGAGI come from the germline V gene (reference sequence). The CDR3 is made up of 14 amino acids. The CDR3 DNA sequence: TGTGCCAGCAGTAACGGGGCCCAGGGCTATGGCTACACCTTC. The encoded protein is CASSNGAQGYGYTF.

The gene calls are TRBV6-1 and TRBJ2-7; 10 nucleotides align to TRBD2. V lost 8 bases to trimming and J lost 1 base; unmatched junction nucleotides: 11. CDR1 MNHNS and CDR2 SASEGT come from the germline V gene. The CDR3 is 16 amino acids. This chain's CDR3 is CASGGPLAGVSYEQYF. The CDR3 bases are TGTGCCAGCGGAGGGCCTCTAGCGGGGGTTTCCTACGAGCAGTACTTC.

V gene TRBV4-1 combines with J gene TRBJ1-2; D is unclear. This CDR3 region has 14 residues. Germline loops: CDR1 MGHRA, CDR2 YSYEKL. V lost 0 bases to trimming and J lost 5 bases, with 10 bases between them. The CDR3 region is CASSQEPTVYGYTF. The CDR3 nucleotides are TGCGCCAGCAGCCAAGAACCCACAGTTTATGGCTACACCTTC.

This chain connects TRBV4-1 to TRBJ2-3, with TRBD2 matching over 9 bases. The CDR3 extends over 21 amino acids. The junction had 19 bases not matched to a gene; V was cut back by 0 bases and J by 3 bases. The germline V gene encodes CDR1 MGHRA and CDR2 YSYEKL. The CDR3 bases are TGCGCCAGCAGCCAAGATTTAAGCCTCGGTGCGGGGGGGGTATGGACAGATACGCAGTATTTT. It codes for CASSQDLSLGAGGVWTDTQYF.

The V gene is TRBV10-2, the J gene TRBJ2-4; TRBD1 aligns across 7 bases. This CDR3 contains 13 residues. Germline-derived CDR1 and CDR2 are WSHSY and SAAADI. J lost 2 bases, V lost 6 bases, and 1 base had no gene match. The CDR3 sequence: CASRGQTKNIQYF. DNA for the CDR3: TGCGCCAGCAGGGGACAGACCAAAAACATTCAGTACTTC.

This clonotype has a count of ten or more. The rearrangement uses TRBV27 and TRBJ2-2; D gene unclear. This CDR3 contains 15 residues. V shed 8 bases and J shed 1 base, with 14 bases lying between them. Germline V gene lookup returns CDR1 MNHEY and CDR2 SMNVEV (reference sequence). CDR3 bases: TGTGCCAGCTTAAATCGGAAGGAGAACACCGGGGAGCTGTTTTTT. It is translated as CASLNRKENTGELFF.

The chain uses TRBV18 and TRBJ2-1; D remains unclear. Trimming left V 3 bases short and J 7 bases short, with 7 bases between. The CDR3 has 12 amino acids. Germline V gives CDR1 KGHSH, CDR2 LQKENI. This CDR3 is CASSPGLNEQFF. The CDR3 DNA sequence: TGTGCCAGCTCACCGGGCCTAAATGAGCAGTTCTTC.

This rearrangement joins TRBV24-1 to TRBJ2-3, with 11 bases identical to TRBD1. The CDR3 has 13 residues. V dropped 9 bases and J dropped 5; count of bases not matched to a gene: 3. Germline CDR1 reads KGHDR; CDR2 reads SFDVKD. CDR3 in DNA: TGTGCCACCGGGACAGGGGGTCAAGATACGCAGTATTTT. This translates into CATGTGGQDTQYF.

V usage is TRBV9 and J usage is TRBJ2-5; 11 bases align to TRBD2. V trimming: 0 bases; J trimming: 5 bases; junction bases outside the gene matches: 3. Germline V CDR1 and CDR2: SGDLS, YYNGEE. The CDR3 is 15 amino acids. This CDR3 reads CASSVVGTSGETQYF. CDR3 coding DNA: TGTGCCAGCAGCGTAGTTGGGACTAGCGGCGAGACCCAGTACTTC.

This clonotype has only a few counts. The chain recombines TRBV7-9 with TRBJ2-1; the match to TRBD2 covers 8 bases. CDR1 is SEHNR and CDR2 is FQNEAQ in the germline V gene (reference sequence). Trimming cost V 5 bases and J 8 bases; bases outside gene matches: 17. The CDR3 is 17 residues long. For the CDR3, the DNA is TGTGCCAGCAGCCTGGGAACGGGGGGGGCGCTTATTGATGAGCAGTTCTTC. It encodes CASSLGTGGALIDEQFF. Supplemented by reference TRBV7-9 and TRBJ2-1, the full variable domain reads DTGVSQNPRHKITKRGQNVTFRCDPISEHNRLYWYRQTLGQGPEFLTYFQNEAQLEKSRLLSDRFSAERPKGSFSTLEIQRTEQGDSAMYLCASSLGTGGALIDEQFFGPGTRLTVL.

The genes are TRBV29-1 and TRBJ2-7; D ambiguous. This CDR3 has 13 amino acids. Per germline, CDR1 SQVTM and CDR2 ANQGSEA. V gave up 4 bases and J gave up 0 bases, with 10 bases separating them. The CDR3 sequence is CSVAGPSSYEQYF. CDR3 nucleotide sequence: TGCAGCGTTGCCGGGCCGAGCTCCTACGAGCAGTACTTC.

There are a few counts of this clonotype. In DNA form, the CDR3 reads TGTGCCAGCACGACAGATTCCTACGAGCAGTACTTC. Its translation: CASTTDSYEQYF. The V call is TRBV7-9, the J call TRBJ2-7, with a tentative D call TRBD1 (5 bases). The ends were cut back, 7 bases at V and 1 base at J, with 8 bases in the middle. The germline V gene has CDR1 SEHNR and CDR2 FQNEAQ (reference sequence). The CDR3 is made up of 12 amino acids.

Here the CDR3 reads CASSPTSGGSTGELFF. The CDR3, as DNA: TGTGCCAGCAGCCCTACTAGCGGGGGGAGCACCGGGGAGCTGTTTTTT. The chain is built from TRBV4-2 and TRBJ2-2; 12 bases align to TRBD2. V gave up 4 bases and J gave up 4 bases; unmatched junction bases: 4. This CDR3 comprises 16 residues. Germline CDR1 and CDR2: LGHNA and YNFKEQ.

Ten or more counts support this clonotype. The V gene is TRBV12-3 or TRBV12-4, the J gene TRBJ2-7; D is unresolved. This CDR3 has 14 residues. V dropped 6 bases and J dropped 2 bases, with 14 bases sitting between them. CDR3 amino acids: CASRRRHSPYEQYF. The CDR3 region has the DNA TGTGCCAGCAGGCGACGGCACTCTCCCTACGAGCAGTACTTC.

The chain employs TRBV4-3 and TRBJ1-2, with 10 bases that match TRBD1. After removal of 3 bases from V and 8 bases from J, the junction contained 3 bases not matched to a gene. The CDR3 loop spans 13 amino acids. CDR1 LGHNA and CDR2 YSLEER come from the germline V gene. The CDR3 region is CASSQGTGEGYTF. DNA for the CDR3: TGCGCCAGCAGCCAGGGGACAGGGGAAGGCTACACCTTC.

This clonotype was counted only a few times. CDR3 sequence (DNA): TGTGCCAGCAGCGAGGCATTGAACACTGAAGCTTTCTTT. The encoded protein is CASSEALNTEAFF. The chain joins TRBV7-9 to TRBJ1-1, with D unresolved. V gave up 5 bases and J gave up 0 bases, with 7 bases separating them. The germline V gene encodes CDR1 SEHNR and CDR2 FQNEAQ (reference sequence). The CDR3 runs to 13 residues.

This clonotype has a handful of counts. This chain links TRBV6-2 or TRBV6-3 with TRBJ2-3, with TRBD2 as a possible D gene (6 bases). Trimming cost V 2 bases and J 6 bases, with 9 bases left between them. Germline V gives CDR1 MNHEY, CDR2 SVGEGT. The CDR3 is made up of 13 amino acids. CDR3 nucleotides: TGTGCCAGCAGTTACGCGGGGTCCGATACGCAGTATTTT. Translating it yields CASSYAGSDTQYF.